One sample yielded the 18 T cell receptor beta chains listed below, sequenced in a study of siplizumab effects on memory and regulatory T cells. This table comes from immunoSEQ multiplex PCR, and its TCRdb copy is limited to in-frame clones, with some not included. The repertoire consists of more than 95,000 clones, with roughly 91% occurring once and the leading ten covering less than 0.35%. Sample: CD4+ T cells sorted from blood. The receptors were gathered from a human donor in good health.

The chain is built from TRBV6-1 and TRBJ1-5; D gene unclear. The germline CDR1 and CDR2 sequences are MNHNS and SASEGT. CDR3 size: 12 residues. V was trimmed by 7 bases and J by 5 bases, leaving 9 bases between them. The CDR3 region has the DNA TGTGCCAGCACCGGGGATCATCAGCCCCAGCATTTT. This translates into CASTGDHQPQHF.

The chain has TRBV6-6 and TRBJ2-7; D remains unclear. V was shortened by 5 bases and J by 5 bases, with 7 bases between the two germline ends. The CDR3 has 11 residues. Germline V gene lookup returns CDR1 MNHNY and CDR2 SVGAGI (reference sequence). The CDR3 sequence: CASSHLDEQYF. CDR3 DNA sequence: TGTGCCAGCAGTCACCTTGACGAGCAGTACTTC.

The chain employs TRBV5-5 and TRBJ2-3, with 9 positions matching TRBD2. Germline V gene lookup returns CDR1 SGHKS and CDR2 YYEKEE (reference sequence). The CDR3 contains 15 residues. J lost 2 bases, V lost 2 bases, and 3 bases had no gene match. The CDR3 loop is CASSFLAGNTDTQYF. The CDR3 nucleotides read TGTGCCAGCAGCTTTCTAGCGGGAAACACAGATACGCAGTATTTT.

This clone is a singleton in its sample. The V gene is TRBV6-1, the J gene TRBJ1-4, with TRBD1 identical over 11 bases. The length of the CDR3 is 16 residues. Germline loops: CDR1 MNHNS, CDR2 SASEGT. V lost 4 bases to trimming and J lost 4 bases; unmatched junction nucleotides: 5. The CDR3 reads CASSGTGGVINEKLFF. CDR3 coding DNA: TGTGCCAGCAGTGGGACAGGGGGCGTGATTAATGAAAAACTGTTTTTT.

V gene TRBV2 combines with J gene TRBJ1-1; D is uncertain. Trimming removed 1 base at V and 0 bases at J, with 6 bases between. The CDR3 contains 14 residues. Germline V gives CDR1 SNHLY, CDR2 FYNNEI. For the CDR3, the DNA is TGTGCCAGCAGTGAAGAAAGTGTGAACACTGAAGCTTTCTTT. Translation: CASSEESVNTEAFF.

The rearrangement links TRBV5-4 to TRBJ2-1, with unresolved D. V lost 2 bases and J lost 8, with 8 bases in between. The CDR3 length is 12 residues. The germline CDR1 and CDR2 sequences are SGHNT and YYREEE (reference sequence). Written as DNA, the CDR3 is TGTGCCAGCAGCTTTTGGACGGATGAGCAGTTCTTC. Amino acids: CASSFWTDEQFF.

The rearrangement uses TRBV10-2 and TRBJ2-2; TRBD1 agrees at 8 bases. V shed 10 bases and J 4 bases; nucleotides not matched to a gene: 8. Germline CDR1 WSHSY, CDR2 SAAADI. The CDR3 length is 14 residues. The CDR3 spells CATRGTGSTGELFF. DNA for the CDR3: TGCGCCACCCGTGGGACAGGTTCCACCGGGGAGCTGTTTTTT.

CDR3: CASRSTGTEAFF. The CDR3 DNA reads TGTGCCAGCAGGTCGACAGGGACTGAAGCTTTCTTT. V and J are TRBV6-6 and TRBJ1-1; TRBD1 agrees at 7 bases. V dropped 6 bases and J dropped 5; count of bases not matched to a gene: 3. The CDR3 runs 12 residues. CDR1 and CDR2 from the germline V gene are MNHNY and SVGAGI (reference sequence).

This sequence joins TRBV19 and TRBJ1-2; 8 bases line up with TRBD1. The ends lost 7 bases at V and 5 bases at J; junction bases unmatched: 6. CDR1 and CDR2 (germline): LNHDA, SQIVND (reference sequence). The CDR3 covers 13 residues. The CDR3 DNA reads as TGTGCCAGTACCGGGACAGGACCATATGGCTACACCTTC. It encodes CASTGTGPYGYTF.

This rearrangement joins TRBV19 to TRBJ1-2, with D possibly TRBD1 on 5 matching bases. The CDR3 covers 15 residues. Germline V gives CDR1 LNHDA, CDR2 SQIVND (reference sequence). Deletions cut 0 bases from V and 5 bases from J, with 13 bases between. The CDR3 loop is CASSIEGRSGYGYTF. The CDR3 DNA reads TGTGCCAGTAGTATAGAGGGGCGGTCTGGATATGGCTACACCTTC.

The V gene is TRBV6-6, the J gene TRBJ1-2; D may be TRBD1 (6 bases). This CDR3 comprises 13 residues. V was trimmed by 7 bases and J by 8 bases, leaving 17 bases between them. Germline V gene sequence: CDR1 MNHNY, CDR2 SVGAGI (reference sequence). CDR3 residues: CASNLRGGEGYTF. The CDR3, as DNA: TGTGCCAGCAATCTAAGGGGGGGTGAAGGCTACACCTTC.

The V gene is TRBV5-1, the J gene TRBJ1-1; D call uncertain. Per the germline V gene, CDR1 is SGHRS and CDR2 is YFSETQ. The CDR3 sequence is 13 residues long. The V gene lost 2 bases and the J gene lost 0 bases, with 5 bases spanning the gap. The CDR3 DNA reads as TGCGCCAGCAGCTTAGGGCTGAACACTGAAGCTTTCTTT. The encoded protein is CASSLGLNTEAFF.

This chain joins TRBV30 and TRBJ1-2; D unclear. Germline-derived CDR1 and CDR2 are GTSNPN and SVGIG (reference sequence). The CDR3 totals 13 residues. The germline V and J ends were trimmed by 4 bases and 7 bases, with 16 bases remaining between them. CDR3 nucleotide sequence: TGTGCCTGGACCTTCGAGGGTTGGGTTGGCTACACCTTC. Encoded protein: CAWTFEGWVGYTF.

The genes are TRBV9 and TRBJ1-1, with D possibly TRBD1 on 5 matching bases. The germline CDR1 and CDR2 sequences are SGDLS and YYNGEE. The CDR3 runs 13 residues. V was shortened by 3 bases and J by 7 bases, with 13 bases between the two germline ends. CDR3 sequence reads: CASSGGTMSEAFF. Here the CDR3 DNA reads TGTGCCAGCAGCGGCGGGACGATGAGTGAAGCTTTCTTT. Supplemented by reference TRBV9 and TRBJ1-1, the full variable domain reads DSGVTQTPKHLITATGQRVTLRCSPRSGDLSVYWYQQSLDQGLQFLIQYYNGEERAKGNILERFSAQQFPDLHSELNLSSLELGDSALYFCASSGGTMSEAFFGQGTRLTVV.

The chain couples TRBV30 to TRBJ1-5; D is uncertain. Trimming took 0 bases from V and 6 from J, leaving 9 bases between them. The CDR3 runs 13 residues. Per germline, CDR1 GTSNPN and CDR2 SVGIG (reference sequence). CDR3: CAWSVAVSQPQHF. In nucleotides, the CDR3 is TGTGCCTGGAGTGTCGCAGTTTCTCAGCCCCAGCATTTT. The full variable domain, rest sourced from reference TRBV30 and TRBJ1-5, is SQTIHQWPATLVQPVGSPLSLECTVEGTSNPNLYWYRQAAGRGLQLLFYSVGIGQISSEVPQNLSASRPQDRQFILSSKKLLLSDSGFYLCAWSVAVSQPQHFGDGTRLSIL.

The CDR3 here is CASSVVVSGANVLTF. In DNA form, the CDR3 reads TGTGCCAGCAGCGTAGTAGTCTCTGGGGCCAACGTCCTGACTTTC. The genes are TRBV9 and TRBJ2-6; D unresolved. The CDR3 covers 15 residues. Germline V gives CDR1 SGDLS, CDR2 YYNGEE. The V gene lost 0 bases and the J gene lost 0 bases, with 4 bases spanning the gap.

On this clone: The junction departs from the called germline gene at one end, perhaps through a read error. The rearrangement links TRBV28 to TRBJ1-1; D might be TRBD1 (6 bases). The CDR3 length is 11 residues. The germline gives CDR1 MDHEN, CDR2 SYDVKM. This chain's CDR3 is CASLKSGGTLF. DNA for the CDR3: TGTGCCAGCTTAAAGTCTGGCGGGACACTCTTT. Together with reference TRBV28 and TRBJ1-1, the CDR3 gives the full variable domain: DVKVTQSSRYLVKRTGEKVFLECVQDMDHENMFWYRQDPGLGLRLIYFSYDVKMKEKGDIPEGYSVSREKKERFSLILESASTNQTSMYLCASLKSGGTLFGQGTRLTVV.

The J gene is TRBJ2-3, the V gene TRBV5-1; TRBD2 matches at 15 bases. Trimming cost V 4 bases and J 1 base; bases outside gene matches: 10. The CDR3 is 19 residues long. Germline V gene data show CDR1 as SGHRS and CDR2 as YFSETQ. DNA for the CDR3: TGCGCCAGCAGCAAAGCCGGGACTAGCGGGAGGACGCGCACAGATACGCAGTATTTT. As protein: CASSKAGTSGRTRTDTQYF.